This T cell receptor (beta chain) was profiled in a study of blood T cell repertoires in COVID-19. CDR3 length equals 17 residues. V shed 4 bases, J shed 4 bases, and the junction held 13 bases outside the gene matches. This table comes from immunoSEQ multiplex PCR, and its TCRdb copy is limited to in-frame clones, with some not included. The table lists hundreds of thousands of clones, approximately 80% of them singletons. The TCR comes from a woman in her forties or fifties with acute or convalescent COVID-19. This rearrangement joins TRBV23-1 to TRBJ2-3; 8 positions match TRBD2. TRBV23-1 qualifies as an ORF whose function is uncertain. Input material: peripheral blood. Here the CDR3 reads CASSLSLSGSISDTQYF. The CDR3 coding sequence is TGCGCCAGCAGTCTCTCGCTCAGCGGGAGCATATCAGATACGCAGTATTTT.